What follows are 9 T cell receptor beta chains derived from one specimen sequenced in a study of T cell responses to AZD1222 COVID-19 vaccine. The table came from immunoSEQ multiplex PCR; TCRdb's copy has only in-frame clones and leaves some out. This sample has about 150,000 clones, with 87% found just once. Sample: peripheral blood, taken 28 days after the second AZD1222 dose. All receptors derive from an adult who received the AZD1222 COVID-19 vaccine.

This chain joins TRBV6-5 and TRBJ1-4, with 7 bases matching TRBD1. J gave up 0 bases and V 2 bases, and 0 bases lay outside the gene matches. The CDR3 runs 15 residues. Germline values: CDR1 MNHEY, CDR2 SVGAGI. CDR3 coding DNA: TGTGCCAGCAGTTACACAGGGGCAACTAATGAAAAACTGTTTTTT. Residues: CASSYTGATNEKLFF.

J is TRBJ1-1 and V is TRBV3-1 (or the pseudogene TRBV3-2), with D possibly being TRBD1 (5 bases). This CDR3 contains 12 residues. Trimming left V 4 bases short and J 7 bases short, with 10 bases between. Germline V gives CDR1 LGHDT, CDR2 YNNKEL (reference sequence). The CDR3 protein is CASSPGTDEAFF. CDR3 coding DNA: TGTGCCAGCAGCCCCGGGACGGATGAAGCTTTCTTT.

This CDR3 reads CASSQGSAGGGYEQFF. The CDR3 DNA follows: TGTGCCAGCAGCCAAGGTTCAGCGGGAGGCGGTTATGAGCAGTTCTTC. The chain joins TRBV4-2 to TRBJ2-1; 9 bases agree with TRBD2. J lost 8 bases, V lost 1 base, and 9 bases had no gene match. This CDR3 has 16 amino acids. Germline V lookup: CDR1 LGHNA, CDR2 YNFKEQ.

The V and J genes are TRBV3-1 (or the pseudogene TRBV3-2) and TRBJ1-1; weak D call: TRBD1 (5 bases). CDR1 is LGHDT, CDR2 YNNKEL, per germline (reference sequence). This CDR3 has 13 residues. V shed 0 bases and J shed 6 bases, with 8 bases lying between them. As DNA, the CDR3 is TGTGCCAGCAGCCAAGATCTGGGGGCTGAAGCTTTCTTT. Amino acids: CASSQDLGAEAFF.

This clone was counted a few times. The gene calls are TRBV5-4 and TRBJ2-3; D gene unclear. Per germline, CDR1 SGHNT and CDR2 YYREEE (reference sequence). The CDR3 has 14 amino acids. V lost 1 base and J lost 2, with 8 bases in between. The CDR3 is CASSLSGLTDTQYF. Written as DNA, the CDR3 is TGTGCCAGCAGCTTGAGTGGGCTCACAGATACGCAGTATTTT.

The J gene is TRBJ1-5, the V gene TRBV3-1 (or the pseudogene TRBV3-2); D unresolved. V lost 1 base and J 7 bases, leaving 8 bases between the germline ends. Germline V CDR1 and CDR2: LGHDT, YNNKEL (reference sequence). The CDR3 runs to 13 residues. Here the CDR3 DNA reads TGTGCCAGCAGCCAAGGAGCAAGGCAGCCCCAGCATTTT. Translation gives CASSQGARQPQHF.

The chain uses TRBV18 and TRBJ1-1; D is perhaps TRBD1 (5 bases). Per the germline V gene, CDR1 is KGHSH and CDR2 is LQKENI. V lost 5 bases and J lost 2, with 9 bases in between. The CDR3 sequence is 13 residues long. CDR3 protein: CASSTDRNTEAFF. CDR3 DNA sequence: TGTGCCAGCTCAACCGACAGAAACACTGAAGCTTTCTTT.

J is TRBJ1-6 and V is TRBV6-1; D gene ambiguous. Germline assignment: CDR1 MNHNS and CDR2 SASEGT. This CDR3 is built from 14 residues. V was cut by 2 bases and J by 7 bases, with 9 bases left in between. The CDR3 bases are TGTGCCAGCAGTGAACTGGCAGAAAATTCACCCCTCCACTTT. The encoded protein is CASSELAENSPLHF.

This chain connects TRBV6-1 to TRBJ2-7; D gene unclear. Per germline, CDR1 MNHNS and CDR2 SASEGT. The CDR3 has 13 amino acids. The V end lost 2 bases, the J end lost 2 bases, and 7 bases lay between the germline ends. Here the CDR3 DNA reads TGTGCCAGCAGTGAACCAGAGACCTACGAGCAGTACTTC. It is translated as CASSEPETYEQYF.